Below, 5 T cell receptor beta chains from the same sample are listed, as sequenced in a study of cytomegalovirus exposure and HLA in healthy donors. This table comes from immunoSEQ multiplex PCR, and its TCRdb copy is limited to in-frame clones, with some not included. Among about 180,000 clones listed, more than 75% were seen once. Sequencing was done on a sample of PBMCs. Receptors were obtained from a woman in her twenties or thirties in good health and CMV-seronegative.

V and J are TRBV18 and TRBJ2-7; 9 bases are a match to TRBD1. The CDR3 loop spans 17 amino acids. V gave up 4 bases and J gave up 3 bases; unmatched junction bases: 13. Per the germline V gene, CDR1 is KGHSH and CDR2 is LQKENI. CDR3 DNA sequence: TGTGCCAGCTCACGCCGACAGGGGGGAGCTTATGACTACGAGCAGTACTTC. This translates into CASSRRQGGAYDYEQYF.

The chain combines TRBV7-2 with TRBJ1-2; D remains unclear. Germline CDR1 is SGHTA and CDR2 is FQGNSA. Trimming stripped 1 base from V and 0 bases from J, with 9 bases between. The CDR3 extends over 15 amino acids. The CDR3 is CASSLDPASNYGYTF. In DNA form, the CDR3 reads TGTGCCAGCAGCTTAGATCCAGCGTCTAACTATGGCTACACCTTC.

V is TRBV7-9 and J is TRBJ2-3; D is possibly TRBD2 (6 bases). The V gene's germline CDR1 is SEHNR and CDR2 FQNEAQ (reference sequence). With 2 bases removed from V and 5 bases from J, the gap between germline ends came to 17 bases. The CDR3 runs to 16 residues. The CDR3 reads CASSLRDFGLGDTQYF. In DNA form, the CDR3 reads TGTGCCAGCAGCTTAAGGGACTTCGGCCTGGGAGATACGCAGTATTTT.

The chain carries TRBV19 and TRBJ2-5; D not certain. The ends were cut back, 6 bases at V and 0 bases at J, with 11 bases in the middle. Germline CDR1 is LNHDA and CDR2 is SQIVND (reference sequence). CDR3 length equals 14 residues. In DNA form, the CDR3 reads TGTGCCAGTAGCACGCACAAGTACCAAGAGACCCAGTACTTC. Its protein is CASSTHKYQETQYF.

The chain joins TRBV5-6 to TRBJ1-1, with D perhaps TRBD1 (6 bases). V lost 4 bases, J lost 7 bases, and 17 bases lay in between. Germline CDR1 SGHDT, CDR2 YYEEEE. CDR3 size: 14 residues. The chain's CDR3 is CASSRRTAKNEAFF. CDR3 in DNA: TGTGCCAGCAGCCGAAGGACAGCTAAGAATGAAGCTTTCTTT.